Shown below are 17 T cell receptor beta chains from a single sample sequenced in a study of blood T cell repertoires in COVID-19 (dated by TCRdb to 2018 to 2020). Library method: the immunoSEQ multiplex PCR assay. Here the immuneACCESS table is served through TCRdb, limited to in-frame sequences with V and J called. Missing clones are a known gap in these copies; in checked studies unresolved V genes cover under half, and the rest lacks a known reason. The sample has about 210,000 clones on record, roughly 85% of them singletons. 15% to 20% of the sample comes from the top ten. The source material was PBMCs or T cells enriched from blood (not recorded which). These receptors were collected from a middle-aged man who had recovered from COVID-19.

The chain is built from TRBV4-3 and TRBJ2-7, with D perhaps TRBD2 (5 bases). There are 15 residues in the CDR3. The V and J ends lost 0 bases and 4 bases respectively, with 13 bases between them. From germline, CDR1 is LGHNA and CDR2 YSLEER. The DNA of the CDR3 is TGCGCCAGCAGCCAAGAAGGGAGTGGAAATTACGAGCAGTACTTC. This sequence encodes CASSQEGSGNYEQYF.

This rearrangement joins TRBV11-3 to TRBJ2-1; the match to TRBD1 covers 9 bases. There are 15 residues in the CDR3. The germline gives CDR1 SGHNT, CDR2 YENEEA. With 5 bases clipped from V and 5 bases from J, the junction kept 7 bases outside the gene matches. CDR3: CASSARQGVNNEQFF. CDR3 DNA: TGTGCCAGCAGCGCCCGACAGGGGGTCAACAATGAGCAGTTCTTC.

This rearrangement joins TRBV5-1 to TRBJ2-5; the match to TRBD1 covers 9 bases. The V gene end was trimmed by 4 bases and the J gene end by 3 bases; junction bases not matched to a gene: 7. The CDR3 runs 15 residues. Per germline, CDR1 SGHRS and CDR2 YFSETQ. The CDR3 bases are TGCGCCAGCAGCCTAGGACAGGGGAAGGAAGAGACCCAGTACTTC. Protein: CASSLGQGKEETQYF.

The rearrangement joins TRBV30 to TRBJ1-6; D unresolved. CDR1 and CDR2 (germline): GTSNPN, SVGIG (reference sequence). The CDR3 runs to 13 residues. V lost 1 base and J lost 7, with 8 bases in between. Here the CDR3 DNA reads TGTGCCTGGAGTGCGGCGGTGAATTCACCCCTCCACTTT. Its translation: CAWSAAVNSPLHF.

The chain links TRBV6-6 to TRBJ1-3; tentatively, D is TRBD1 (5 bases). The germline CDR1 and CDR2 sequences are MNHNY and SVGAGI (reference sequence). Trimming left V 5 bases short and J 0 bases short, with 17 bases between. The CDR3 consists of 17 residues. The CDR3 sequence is CASSLNRGLSSGNTIYF. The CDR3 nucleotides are TGTGCCAGCAGTCTCAATAGGGGACTGAGCTCTGGAAACACCATATATTTT.

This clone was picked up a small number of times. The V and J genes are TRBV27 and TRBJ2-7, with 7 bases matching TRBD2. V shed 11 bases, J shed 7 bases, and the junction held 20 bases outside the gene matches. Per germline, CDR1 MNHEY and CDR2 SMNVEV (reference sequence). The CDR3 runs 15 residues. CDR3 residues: CASFGMGGGPGEQYF. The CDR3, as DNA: TGTGCCTCCTTCGGAATGGGGGGAGGGCCGGGAGAGCAGTACTTC.

The CDR3 sequence: CASSLGTGDIQYF. The CDR3, as DNA: TGTGCCAGCAGCCTAGGGACAGGGGACATTCAGTACTTC. The rearrangement uses TRBV3-1 (or the pseudogene TRBV3-2) and TRBJ2-4; 10 bases fit TRBD1. The CDR3 loop spans 13 amino acids. The junction had 2 bases not matched to a gene; V was cut back by 4 bases and J by 8 bases. Germline V gives CDR1 LGHDT, CDR2 YNNKEL (reference sequence).

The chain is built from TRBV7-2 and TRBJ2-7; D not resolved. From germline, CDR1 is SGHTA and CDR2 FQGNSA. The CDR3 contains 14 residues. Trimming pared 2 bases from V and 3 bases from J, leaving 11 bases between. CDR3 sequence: CASSLQTPLYEQYF. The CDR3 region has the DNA TGTGCCAGCAGCTTACAGACACCGCTCTACGAGCAGTACTTC. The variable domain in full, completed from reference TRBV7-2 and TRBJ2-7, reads GAGVSQSPSNKVTEKGKDVELRCDPISGHTALYWYRQSLGQGLEFLIYFQGNSAPDKSGLPSDRFSAERTGGSVSTLTIQRTQQEDSAVYLCASSLQTPLYEQYFGPGTRLTVT.

The CDR3 DNA reads TGTGCCAGCAGCTGGGCTACAGGGTCCTATGGCTACACCTTC. Translating gives CASSWATGSYGYTF. The rearrangement uses TRBV5-4 and TRBJ1-2; TRBD1 is a possible D gene (6 bases). CDR3 length: 14 amino acids. CDR1 and CDR2 (germline): SGHNT, YYREEE (reference sequence). Trimming took 3 bases from V and 4 from J, leaving 13 bases between them.

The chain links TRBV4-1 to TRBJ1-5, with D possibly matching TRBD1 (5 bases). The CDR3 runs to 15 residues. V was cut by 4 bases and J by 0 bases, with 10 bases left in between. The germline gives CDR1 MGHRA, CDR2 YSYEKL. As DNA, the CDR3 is TGCGCCAGCAGCCCCTACGACAGTAGCAATCAGCCCCAGCATTTT. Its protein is CASSPYDSSNQPQHF.

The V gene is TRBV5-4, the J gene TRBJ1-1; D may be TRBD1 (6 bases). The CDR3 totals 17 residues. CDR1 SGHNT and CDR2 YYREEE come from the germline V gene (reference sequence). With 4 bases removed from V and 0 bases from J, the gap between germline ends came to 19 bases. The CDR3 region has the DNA TGTGCCAGCAGCCCGGGGACACCCGGAACTCTGAACACTGAAGCTTTCTTT. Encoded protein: CASSPGTPGTLNTEAFF.

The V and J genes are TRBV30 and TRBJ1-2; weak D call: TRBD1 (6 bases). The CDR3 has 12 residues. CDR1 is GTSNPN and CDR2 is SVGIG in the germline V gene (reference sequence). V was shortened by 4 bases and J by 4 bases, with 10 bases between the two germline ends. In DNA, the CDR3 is TGTGCCTGGACAGGGGTTCCCTATGGCTACACCTTC. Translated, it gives CAWTGVPYGYTF.

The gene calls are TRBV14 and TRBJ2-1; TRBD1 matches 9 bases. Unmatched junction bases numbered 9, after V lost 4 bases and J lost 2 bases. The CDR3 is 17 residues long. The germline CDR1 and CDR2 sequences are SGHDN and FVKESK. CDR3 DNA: TGTGCCAGCAGCCCTTATACCGGGACAGGGACCTACAATGAGCAGTTCTTC. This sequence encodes CASSPYTGTGTYNEQFF. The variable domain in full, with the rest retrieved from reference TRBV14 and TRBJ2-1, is EAGVTQFPSHSVIEKGQTVTLRCDPISGHDNLYWYRRVMGKEIKFLLHFVKESKQDESGMPNNRFLAERTGGTYSTLKVQPAELEDSGVYFCASSPYTGTGTYNEQFFGPGTRLTVL.

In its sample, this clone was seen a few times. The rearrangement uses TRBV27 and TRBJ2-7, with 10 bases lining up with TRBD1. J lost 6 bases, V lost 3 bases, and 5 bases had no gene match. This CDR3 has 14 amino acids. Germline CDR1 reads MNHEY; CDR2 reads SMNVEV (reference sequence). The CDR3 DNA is TGTGCCAGCAGTTTGAGACAGGGGGCGGGCGAGCAGTACTTC. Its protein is CASSLRQGAGEQYF.

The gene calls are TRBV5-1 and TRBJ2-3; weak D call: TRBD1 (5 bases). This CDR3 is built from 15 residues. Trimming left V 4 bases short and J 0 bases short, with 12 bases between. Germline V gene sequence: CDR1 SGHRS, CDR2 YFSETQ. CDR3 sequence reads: CASSQGRRSTDTQYF. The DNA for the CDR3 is TGCGCCAGCAGCCAGGGTCGTCGCAGCACAGATACGCAGTATTTT.

DNA for the CDR3: TGTGCCAGCAGTCTCATCGACTTGACTGAAGCTTTCTTT. Its translation: CASSLIDLTEAFF. The chain carries TRBV28 and TRBJ1-1; no reliable D call. Germline V gene data show CDR1 as MDHEN and CDR2 as SYDVKM. The CDR3 contains 13 residues. Trimming stripped 5 bases from V and 5 bases from J, with 12 bases between.

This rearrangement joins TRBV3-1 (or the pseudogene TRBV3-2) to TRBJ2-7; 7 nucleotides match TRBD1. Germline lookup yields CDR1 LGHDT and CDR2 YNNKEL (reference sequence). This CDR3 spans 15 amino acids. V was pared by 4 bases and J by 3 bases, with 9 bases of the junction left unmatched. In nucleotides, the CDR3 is TGTGCCAGCAGCCCTAGACAGGGTTCGGGCTACGAGCAGTACTTC. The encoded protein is CASSPRQGSGYEQYF.